What follows is one TCR beta chain and its context. The antigen is unknown. The germline V and J ends were trimmed by 3 bases and 6 bases, with 10 bases remaining between them. This CDR3 has 13 residues. Germline V lookup: CDR1 SGDLS, CDR2 YYNGEE. Time point described: persistent/refractory GD, antithyroid drugs over 5 years with positive TRAb. From RNA extracted from PBMCs, the TCR library was made. The source of the sample is a study of regulatory T cells in long-lasting Graves disease. To make TCR beta libraries, researchers used iRepertoire HTBI primers and Arm-PCR of CDR3 regions. One entry per CDR3 protein, called by TCRdb with MiXCR from the multiplex PCR reads. The table has roughly 400,000 distinct CDR3 sequences, over 20% seen once. Study-level findings and limits: There were preferences for TRBV28, TRBJ1-2 and TRBJ2-5 in persistent disease.

This TCR was recovered from a female donor with Graves disease. J is TRBJ1-5 and V is TRBV9; D is unclear. The sequencing used peripheral blood mononuclear cells (PBMCs), collected when the disease was refractory, from a patient treated with antithyroid drugs. Here the CDR3 reads CASSDPPGQPQHF. In DNA form, the CDR3 reads TGTGCCAGCAGCGACCCTCCCGGTCAGCCCCAGCATTTT.